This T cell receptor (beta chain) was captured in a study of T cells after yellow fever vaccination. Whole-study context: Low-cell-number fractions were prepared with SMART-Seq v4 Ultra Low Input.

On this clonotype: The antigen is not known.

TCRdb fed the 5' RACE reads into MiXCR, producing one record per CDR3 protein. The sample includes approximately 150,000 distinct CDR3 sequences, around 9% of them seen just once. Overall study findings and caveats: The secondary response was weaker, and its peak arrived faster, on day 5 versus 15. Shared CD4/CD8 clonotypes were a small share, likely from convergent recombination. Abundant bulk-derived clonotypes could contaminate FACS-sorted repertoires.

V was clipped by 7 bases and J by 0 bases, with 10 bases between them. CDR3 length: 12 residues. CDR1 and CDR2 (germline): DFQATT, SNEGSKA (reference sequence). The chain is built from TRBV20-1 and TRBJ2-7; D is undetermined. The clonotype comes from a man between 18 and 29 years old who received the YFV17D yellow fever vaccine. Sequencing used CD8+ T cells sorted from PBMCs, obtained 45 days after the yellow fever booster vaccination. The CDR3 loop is CSVEDLSYEQYF. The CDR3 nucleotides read TGCAGTGTTGAGGATCTCTCCTACGAGCAGTACTTC.